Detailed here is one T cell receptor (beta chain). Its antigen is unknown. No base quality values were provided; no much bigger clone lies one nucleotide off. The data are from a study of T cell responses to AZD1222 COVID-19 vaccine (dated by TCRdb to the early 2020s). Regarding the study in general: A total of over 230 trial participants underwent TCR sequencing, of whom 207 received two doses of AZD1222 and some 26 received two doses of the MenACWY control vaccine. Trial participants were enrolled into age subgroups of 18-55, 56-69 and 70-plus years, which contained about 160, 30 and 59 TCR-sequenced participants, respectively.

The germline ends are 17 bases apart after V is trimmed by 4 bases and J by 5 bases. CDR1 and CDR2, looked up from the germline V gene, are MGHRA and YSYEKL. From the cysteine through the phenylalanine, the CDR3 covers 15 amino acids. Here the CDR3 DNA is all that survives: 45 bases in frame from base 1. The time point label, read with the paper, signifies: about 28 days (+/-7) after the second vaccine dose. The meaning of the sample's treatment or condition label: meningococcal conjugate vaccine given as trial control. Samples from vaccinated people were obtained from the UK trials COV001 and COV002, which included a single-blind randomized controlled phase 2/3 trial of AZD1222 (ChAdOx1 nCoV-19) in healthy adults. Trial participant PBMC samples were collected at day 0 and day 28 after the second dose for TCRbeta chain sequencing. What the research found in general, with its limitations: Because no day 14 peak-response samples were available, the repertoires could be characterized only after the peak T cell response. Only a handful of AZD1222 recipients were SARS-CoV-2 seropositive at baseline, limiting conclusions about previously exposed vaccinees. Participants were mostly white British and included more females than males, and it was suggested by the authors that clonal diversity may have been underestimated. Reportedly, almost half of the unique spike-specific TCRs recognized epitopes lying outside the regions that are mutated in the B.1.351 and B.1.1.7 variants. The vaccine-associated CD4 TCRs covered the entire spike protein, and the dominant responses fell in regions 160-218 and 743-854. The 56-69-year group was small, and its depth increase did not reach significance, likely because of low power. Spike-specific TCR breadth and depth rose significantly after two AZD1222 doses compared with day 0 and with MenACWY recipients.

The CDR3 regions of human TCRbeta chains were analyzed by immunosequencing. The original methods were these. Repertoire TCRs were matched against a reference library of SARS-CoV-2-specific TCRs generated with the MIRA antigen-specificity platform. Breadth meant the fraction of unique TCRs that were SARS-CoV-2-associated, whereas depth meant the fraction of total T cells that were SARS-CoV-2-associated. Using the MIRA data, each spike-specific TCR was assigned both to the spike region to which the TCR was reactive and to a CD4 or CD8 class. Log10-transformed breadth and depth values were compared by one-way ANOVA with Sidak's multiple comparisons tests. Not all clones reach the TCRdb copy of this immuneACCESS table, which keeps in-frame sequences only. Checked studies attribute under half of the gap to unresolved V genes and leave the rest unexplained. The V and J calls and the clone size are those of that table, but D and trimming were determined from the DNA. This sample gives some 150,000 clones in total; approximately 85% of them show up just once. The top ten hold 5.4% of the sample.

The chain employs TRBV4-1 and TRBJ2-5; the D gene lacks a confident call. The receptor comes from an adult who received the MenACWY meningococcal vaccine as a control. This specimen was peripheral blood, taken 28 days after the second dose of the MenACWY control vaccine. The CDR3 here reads CASSPDGQRGETQYF. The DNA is TGCGCCAGCAGCCCGGACGGGCAGCGTGGGGAGACCCAGTACTTC.